This is a list of T cell receptor beta chains from one sample in a study of T cells after yellow fever vaccination. TCRdb redid the calling of the 5' RACE reads with MiXCR, one entry per CDR3 protein. The table lists some 340,000 distinct CDR3 sequences, 9.5% to 12% of them singletons. The sequencing here drew on CD4+ T cells sorted from PBMCs, taken 45 days after the yellow fever booster vaccination. The receptor source for this set is a man between 18 and 29 years old who received the YFV17D yellow fever vaccine. CDR3s leave out the opening cysteine and the closing phenylalanine or tryptophan. Rows may omit the clone size; those that give it use once, few, many or a size class.

>TRBV5-1|TRBJ1-4|12|few
ASGLGSPNEKLF
>TRBV7-3|TRBJ1-2|11|few
ASSSGQYYGYT
>TRBV6-6|TRBJ2-5|10|few
ASSYQTETQY
>TRBV9|TRBJ2-1|15|few
ASSVDISESSYNEQF
>TRBV9|TRBJ2-3|13|many
ASSVAERGSDTQY
>TRBV12-3/TRBV12-4|TRBJ1-1|11|many
ASSLAGTTEAF
>TRBV7-8|TRBJ1-1|12|many
ASTVDRGNTEAF
>TRBV6-2/TRBV6-3|TRBJ2-3|13|few
ASSGLDVWADTQY
>TRBV20-1|TRBJ2-1|12|once
SAPTSGAWNEQF
>TRBV10-3|TRBJ2-1|12|.
AIRGRTEGDEQF
>TRBV10-2|TRBJ1-6|11|few
ASRRGLDSPLH
>TRBV4-2|TRBJ1-2|12|few
ASSQTTGLDGYT
>TRBV20-1|TRBJ1-2|10|many
SAETANYGYT
>TRBV6-5|TRBJ1-1|13|.
ASSYEGGKVTEAF
>TRBV4-3|TRBJ2-1|10|few
ASSQDGGRQF
>TRBV28|TRBJ2-5|10|few
ASDETRKTQY
>TRBV19|TRBJ2-2|15|.
ASSTRGGQGGAGELF
>TRBV16|TRBJ1-6|13|.
ASSQIEVPRSPLH
>TRBV5-1|TRBJ2-5|12|few
ASSLGSAGETQY
>TRBV20-1|TRBJ1-1|12|few
SALTGRLNTEAF
>TRBV11-2|TRBJ2-3|12|.
ASSLDWGGGTQY
>TRBV5-1|TRBJ2-5|12|.
ASRRAGVGETQY
>TRBV12-3/TRBV12-4|TRBJ2-7|12|many
ASSLLAGGREQY
>TRBV9|TRBJ2-4|14|few
ASNQRGVPAKNIQY
>TRBV20-1|TRBJ1-3|12|.
SASRTGSGNTIY
>TRBV13|TRBJ2-2|14|many
ASSDYRGPAPGELF
>TRBV12-3/TRBV12-4|TRBJ2-5|13|few
ASSSWTGEGETQY
>TRBV5-1|TRBJ2-3|14|few
ASSPISGGATDTQY
>TRBV10-3|TRBJ1-1|11|.
AIKQGAQTEAF
>TRBV5-1|TRBJ2-3|13|.
ASSFGGTGTYTQY
>TRBV5-1|TRBJ2-1|12|few
ASSLGRDYNEQF
>TRBV5-1|TRBJ1-1|12|many
ASSPAGFDTEAF